The sequence of this T cell receptor (beta chain) was determined in a study of OX40 agonist ivuxolimab in advanced cancers. Looking at the study overall: Ivuxolimab, which is an agonistic anti-OX40 (CD134) antibody, was administered to the patients.

This clone was recorded once. Assay: immunoSEQ multiplex PCR; the TCRdb copy retains only in-frame clones and omits some. The sample lists fewer than 70,000 clones, approximately 90% occurring once. Material: CD4+ or CD8+ T cells sorted from blood, obtained in a trial of the OX40 agonist ivuxolimab. This clonotype was sampled from an adult with an advanced solid tumor such as melanoma, head and neck, liver or kidney cancer.

This chain's CDR3 is CASSHLSNPYEQFF. CDR3 DNA: TGTGCCAGCAGCCACCTCTCCAATCCCTATGAGCAGTTCTTC. The V call is TRBV7-9, the J call TRBJ2-1; D ambiguous. The germline V gene encodes CDR1 SEHNR and CDR2 FQNEAQ (reference sequence). This CDR3 is built from 14 residues. The V gene lost 5 bases and the J gene lost 8 bases, with 16 bases spanning the gap.